The next 30 T cell receptor beta chains were all read from a single sample in a study of blood T cell repertoires in COVID-19. Only in-frame clones appear in the TCRdb table, and some are missing; sequencing was by immunoSEQ multiplex PCR. In the table there are 130,000 to 150,000 clones, roughly 80% of which are singletons. Sequencing was carried out using peripheral blood. The origin of the receptors is a woman aged 80 or over in a cohort sampled during active or convalescent COVID-19.

The V and J genes are TRBV12-5 and TRBJ2-3; D is unclear. V was trimmed by 7 bases and J by 3 bases, leaving 5 bases between them. Germline V CDR1 and CDR2: LGHNT, FRNRAP. CDR3 length equals 11 residues. CDR3 sequence reads: CASAITDTQYF. In DNA, the CDR3 is TGTGCTAGTGCCATTACAGATACGCAGTATTTT.

V and J are TRBV28 and TRBJ1-1, with no clear D. The CDR3 runs to 13 residues. Trimming took off 7 bases at V and 7 bases at J, with 16 bases between the two ends. CDR1 is MDHEN and CDR2 is SYDVKM in the germline V gene. Written as DNA, the CDR3 is TGTGCCAGCACCCCCGACGGGCGGGTTGAAGCTTTCTTT. Its protein is CASTPDGRVEAFF. Full variable domain (outside the CDR3, taken from reference TRBV28 and TRBJ1-1): DVKVTQSSRYLVKRTGEKVFLECVQDMDHENMFWYRQDPGLGLRLIYFSYDVKMKEKGDIPEGYSVSREKKERFSLILESASTNQTSMYLCASTPDGRVEAFFGQGTRLTVV.

The chain combines TRBV9 with TRBJ2-1; 8 bases align to TRBD2. The ends lost 4 bases at V and 8 bases at J; junction bases unmatched: 5. Germline values: CDR1 SGDLS, CDR2 YYNGEE. The CDR3 consists of 13 residues. This CDR3 reads CASSRTSMDEQFF. Written as DNA, the CDR3 is TGTGCCAGCAGCCGGACTAGCATGGATGAGCAGTTCTTC. The full variable domain, with the rest looked up from reference TRBV9 and TRBJ2-1, is DSGVTQTPKHLITATGQRVTLRCSPRSGDLSVYWYQQSLDQGLQFLIQYYNGEERAKGNILERFSAQQFPDLHSELNLSSLELGDSALYFCASSRTSMDEQFFGPGTRLTVL.

The CDR3 DNA follows: TGCGCCAGCAGCTATCGAACAGGGGACACTGAAGCTTTCTTT. This codes for CASSYRTGDTEAFF. The V call is TRBV5-1, the J call TRBJ1-1; 7 nucleotides line up with TRBD1. The junction had 5 bases not matched to a gene; V was cut back by 3 bases and J by 3 bases. This CDR3 region has 14 residues. Germline assignment: CDR1 SGHRS and CDR2 YFSETQ.

This clone appeared once. The chain employs TRBV12-3 or TRBV12-4 and TRBJ2-2; D is undetermined. V gave up 2 bases and J gave up 1 base, with 2 bases separating them. The length of the CDR3 is 13 residues. CDR3 sequence reads: CASSLRNTGELFF. As DNA, the CDR3 is TGTGCCAGCAGTTTACGGAACACCGGGGAGCTGTTTTTT.

CDR3 region: CASGPGTVSNQPQHF. The CDR3 region has the DNA TGTGCCAGCGGCCCCGGGACAGTTAGCAATCAGCCCCAGCATTTT. This rearrangement joins TRBV6-5 to TRBJ1-5, with 7 bases fitting TRBD1. CDR1 MNHEY and CDR2 SVGAGI come from the germline V gene. The CDR3 totals 15 residues. Trimming took 8 bases from V and 0 from J; bases not matched to a gene: 7.

This rearrangement joins TRBV6-2 or TRBV6-3 to TRBJ1-2; 7 positions agree with TRBD1. Germline V gene sequence: CDR1 MNHEY, CDR2 SVGEGT. With 4 bases clipped from V and 6 bases from J, the junction kept 11 bases outside the gene matches. The CDR3 loop spans 15 amino acids. The CDR3 is CASSSWTGESNGYTF. Here the CDR3 DNA reads TGTGCCAGCAGTTCCTGGACAGGAGAGTCCAATGGCTACACCTTC.

This chain joins TRBV2 and TRBJ1-2; 11 bases map to TRBD1. The CDR3 is 15 amino acids. The V and J ends lost 6 bases and 10 bases, in that order; junction bases with no gene match: 13. Germline values: CDR1 SNHLY, CDR2 FYNNEI. CDR3 in DNA: TGTGCCAGCAGGACGATTCCGGGACAGGGGGTTGTCTACACCTTC. Encoded protein: CASRTIPGQGVVYTF.

The V and J genes are TRBV27 and TRBJ2-4; D is possibly TRBD2 (6 bases). V shed 5 bases and J shed 12 bases, with 23 bases lying between them. CDR1 and CDR2 (germline): MNHEY, SMNVEV (reference sequence). The CDR3 has 15 residues. CDR3 DNA: TGTGCCAGCAGTCTCCATGCCTCGGCCCAGGGAGGTCAGTACTTC. Its translation: CASSLHASAQGGQYF.

Concerning this clone: One junction end does not reproduce the germline sequence, and a read error may be involved. V and J are TRBV5-6 and TRBJ1-2; D is perhaps TRBD1 (6 bases). This CDR3 is built from 12 residues. Per germline, CDR1 SGHDT and CDR2 YYEEEE. The CDR3 here is CASSFLGAFVHF. The CDR3 DNA reads TGTGCCAGCAGCTTTCTGGGGGCCTTCGTCCACTTC.

In its sample, this clone was seen once. The chain employs TRBV7-2 and TRBJ2-5, with TRBD2 matching over 7 bases. The CDR3 spans 16 residues. Germline trimming cut 8 bases from V and 2 bases from J; bases unmatched to any gene: 14. Germline V CDR1 and CDR2: SGHTA, FQGNSA. The CDR3: CASRPGWGGIQETQYF. The CDR3 DNA sequence: TGTGCCAGCCGCCCCGGATGGGGGGGTATACAAGAGACCCAGTACTTC. Using reference TRBV7-2 and TRBJ2-5 for the parts outside the CDR3, the full variable domain is GAGVSQSPSNKVTEKGKDVELRCDPISGHTALYWYRQSLGQGLEFLIYFQGNSAPDKSGLPSDRFSAERTGGSVSTLTIQRTQQEDSAVYLCASRPGWGGIQETQYFGPGTRLLVL.

The chain links TRBV28 to TRBJ2-6; D is possibly TRBD2 (6 bases). V lost 7 bases and J 2 bases, leaving 9 bases between the germline ends. This CDR3 comprises 14 residues. Germline V gene data show CDR1 as MDHEN and CDR2 as SYDVKM. CDR3 DNA: TGTGCCAGCATGGGCGGGGCTGGGGCCAACGTCCTGACTTTC. It encodes CASMGGAGANVLTF.

CDR3 sequence reads: CASSVGQGSPLHF. Written as DNA, the CDR3 is TGTGCCAGCAGTGTGGGCCAGGGCTCACCCCTCCACTTT. J is TRBJ1-6 and V is TRBV25-1; weak D call: TRBD1 (5 bases). The germline V and J ends were trimmed by 4 bases and 10 bases, with 11 bases remaining between them. Germline CDR1 is MGHDK and CDR2 is SYGVNS. The CDR3 has 13 amino acids.

The chain links TRBV7-6 to TRBJ2-1, with 9 bases that match TRBD1. Trimming took 5 bases from V and 9 from J; bases not matched to a gene: 8. The CDR3 runs to 14 residues. Germline V lookup: CDR1 SGHVS, CDR2 FNYEAQ. This chain's CDR3 is CASSAGTGYPEQFF. In nucleotides, the CDR3 is TGTGCCAGCAGCGCCGGGACAGGGTATCCTGAGCAGTTCTTC.

This clone was detected once. The chain carries TRBV5-4 and TRBJ1-5; D may be TRBD1 (5 bases). The CDR3 contains 13 residues. From germline, CDR1 is SGHNT and CDR2 YYREEE (reference sequence). Trimming stripped 2 bases from V and 6 bases from J, with 9 bases between. CDR3 in DNA: TGTGCCAGCAGCTTCCAGGGTTCTCAGCCCCAGCATTTT. Protein sequence: CASSFQGSQPQHF. Looking up the rest from reference TRBV5-4 and TRBJ1-5 gives the full variable domain: ETGVTQSPTHLIKTRGQQVTLRCSSQSGHNTVSWYQQALGQGPQFIFQYYREEENGRGNFPPRFSGLQFPNYSSELNVNALELDDSALYLCASSFQGSQPQHFGDGTRLSIL.

The V and J genes are TRBV18 and TRBJ1-2; TRBD1 agrees at 7 bases. The CDR3 length is 16 residues. With V trimmed by 1 base and J by 0 bases, 5 bases remained unmatched. Germline CDR1 KGHSH, CDR2 LQKENI. CDR3: CASSPRQGHTNYGYTF. Here the CDR3 DNA reads TGTGCCAGCTCACCACGACAGGGTCATACTAACTATGGCTACACCTTC.

The chain recombines TRBV6-5 with TRBJ2-7; possibly TRBD1 for D (5 bases). Germline lookup yields CDR1 MNHEY and CDR2 SVGAGI. V was trimmed by 2 bases and J by 7 bases, leaving 12 bases between them. This CDR3 region has 13 residues. The chain's CDR3 is CASSYQQDREQYF. The DNA of the CDR3 is TGTGCCAGCAGTTACCAACAGGATCGGGAGCAGTACTTC.

The chain couples TRBV5-5 to TRBJ1-1; the D is unclear. Germline CDR1 reads SGHKS; CDR2 reads YYEKEE (reference sequence). CDR3 length: 16 amino acids. Trimming took off 1 base at V and 0 bases at J, with 13 bases between the two ends. This CDR3 reads CASSLSLTGLNTEAFF. The CDR3 DNA reads as TGTGCCAGCAGCTTGAGCCTCACTGGGCTGAACACTGAAGCTTTCTTT.

The CDR3 DNA follows: TGTGCCATCAGTGATCCGGGACTAGCGGAGAACACCGGGGAGCTGTTTTTT. It codes for CAISDPGLAENTGELFF. The chain combines TRBV10-3 with TRBJ2-2; TRBD2 matches at 11 bases. CDR3 size: 17 residues. The junction had 4 bases not matched to a gene; V was cut back by 3 bases and J by 1 base. Germline CDR1 ENHRY, CDR2 SYGVKD.

As concerns this clone: At one end the junction does not follow the germline gene, possibly because of a read error. The V gene is TRBV7-3, the J gene TRBJ2-1, with D unresolved. Germline V gene sequence: CDR1 SGHTA, CDR2 FQGTGA. This CDR3 comprises 13 residues. The DNA of the CDR3 is TGTGCCAGCAGCTTAATTGCAGGCAATGGGCAGTTCTTC. It encodes CASSLIAGNGQFF.

The chain joins TRBV19 to TRBJ2-1; possible D gene TRBD1, 6 bases. Trimming stripped 7 bases from V and 2 bases from J, with 12 bases between. This CDR3 is 14 amino acids long. In germline, CDR1 is LNHDA, CDR2 SQIVND (reference sequence). The CDR3 is CASNEGGPYNEQFF. The CDR3 DNA reads as TGTGCCAGTAACGAAGGGGGACCCTACAATGAGCAGTTCTTC.

The chain combines TRBV27 with TRBJ1-6; no clear D. The V end was cut by 5 bases, the J end by 9 bases, with 11 bases between. The CDR3 spans 13 residues. The germline gives CDR1 MNHEY, CDR2 SMNVEV (reference sequence). In DNA, the CDR3 is TGTGCCAGCAGTCCTTCGAGGCGTTCACCCCTCCACTTT. It codes for CASSPSRRSPLHF.

The V call is TRBV10-2, the J call TRBJ1-2; D call uncertain. The V end lost 3 bases, the J end lost 3 bases, and 11 bases lay between the germline ends. Germline V gene data show CDR1 as WSHSY and CDR2 as SAAADI. This CDR3 comprises 14 residues. The CDR3 sequence: CASSDREDDYGYTF. CDR3 nucleotides: TGCGCCAGCAGTGATAGGGAGGACGACTATGGCTACACCTTC.

The chain employs TRBV6-6 and TRBJ2-3, with D possibly TRBD1 on 6 matching bases. Germline V lookup: CDR1 MNHNY, CDR2 SVGAGI (reference sequence). CDR3 size: 16 residues. The ends were cut back, 4 bases at V and 2 bases at J, with 16 bases in the middle. CDR3 DNA: TGTGCCAGCAGTTTCTCCGGGACACCGGACACAGATACGCAGTATTTT. It specifies CASSFSGTPDTDTQYF.

This clone was seen just once. The chain is built from TRBV5-1 and TRBJ2-5; tentative D call: TRBD1 (6 bases). CDR3 length: 13 residues. CDR1 and CDR2 from the germline V gene are SGHRS and YFSETQ. V was shortened by 8 bases and J by 7 bases, with 18 bases between the two germline ends. The CDR3 bases are TGCGCCAGTTTCCTCAGGGAAGGGGGGACCCAGTACTTC. It codes for CASFLREGGTQYF.

CDR3 nucleotides: TGCGCCAGCAGCCGGCTGGGCCAAAATTCACCCCTCCACTTT. It yields the protein CASSRLGQNSPLHF. This chain joins TRBV5-1 and TRBJ1-6; D is unclear. The CDR3 has 14 amino acids. V lost 4 bases and J lost 7, with 12 bases in between. CDR1 and CDR2 (germline): SGHRS, YFSETQ.

The chain combines TRBV7-9 with TRBJ2-3, with 9 positions matching TRBD2. Per the germline V gene, CDR1 is SEHNR and CDR2 is FQNEAQ (reference sequence). V dropped 1 base and J dropped 6; count of bases not matched to a gene: 5. This CDR3 spans 15 amino acids. CDR3 in amino acids: CASSLGGGASDTQYF. DNA for the CDR3: TGTGCCAGCAGCTTAGGCGGGGGGGCCTCTGATACGCAGTATTTT.

This rearrangement joins TRBV23-1 to TRBJ1-1; D remains ambiguous. TRBV23-1 has ORF status, its function being uncertain. The CDR3 consists of 19 residues. V dropped 5 bases and J dropped 1 base, with 26 bases sitting between them. This CDR3 is CASSTSNGSRKAENTEAFF. The CDR3 DNA reads as TGCGCCAGCAGTACATCTAACGGGTCTAGGAAAGCAGAGAACACTGAAGCTTTCTTT.

The chain employs TRBV7-2 and TRBJ1-1, with 8 nucleotides matching TRBD1. J was trimmed by 1 base and V by 2 bases; bases with no gene match: 3. The CDR3 length is 15 residues. Germline V gives CDR1 SGHTA, CDR2 FQGNSA. The CDR3 is CASSLQGAGNTEAFF. CDR3 nucleotides: TGTGCCAGCAGCTTACAGGGGGCAGGGAACACTGAAGCTTTCTTT.

The CDR3 region is CASSVLAKNIQYF. The CDR3 nucleotides read TGTGCCAGTAGTGTACTAGCCAAAAACATTCAGTACTTC. This chain joins TRBV19 and TRBJ2-4; D not resolved. Trimming left V 5 bases short and J 0 bases short, with 5 bases between. In germline, CDR1 is LNHDA, CDR2 SQIVND (reference sequence). The CDR3 totals 13 residues.